Presented here are 30 T cell receptor beta chains from one specimen sequenced in a study of cytomegalovirus exposure and HLA in healthy donors. Data came from immunoSEQ multiplex PCR; TCRdb stores just in-frame clones and leaves some out. The sample yields roughly 150,000 clones, 85% seen once. Input material: PBMCs. The source of these receptors is a man aged 30-40 years in good health and CMV-seropositive.

This clone was found a few times. The rearrangement links TRBV6-6 to TRBJ2-1; TRBD1 agrees at 10 bases. This CDR3 is built from 15 residues. The germline V gene has CDR1 MNHNY and CDR2 SVGAGI (reference sequence). The J segment lost 4 bases and the V segment lost 8 bases, leaving 8 bases of the junction unmatched. The CDR3 sequence: CASEPGQGLYNEQFF. The CDR3 nucleotides are TGTGCCAGCGAACCGGGACAGGGGTTATACAATGAGCAGTTCTTC.

The chain uses TRBV25-1 and TRBJ1-1; TRBD1 aligns across 7 bases. V was clipped by 4 bases and J by 7 bases; unmatched bases: 9. The CDR3 extends over 14 amino acids. CDR1 and CDR2 (germline): MGHDK, SYGVNS. DNA of the CDR3: TGTGCCAGCAGTGCCCTCGACAGGGACAGTGAAGCTTTCTTT. Residues: CASSALDRDSEAFF.

V is TRBV5-1 and J is TRBJ1-2, with 11 nucleotides matching TRBD1. Germline CDR1 is SGHRS and CDR2 is YFSETQ. This CDR3 spans 15 amino acids. The V segment lost 4 bases and the J segment 4 bases; nucleotides outside the gene matches: 6. The CDR3 nucleotides read TGCGCCAGCAGCCTGGGACAGGGGGGGATCTATGGCTACACCTTC. Residues: CASSLGQGGIYGYTF.

The rearrangement joins TRBV2 to TRBJ2-5, with 11 nucleotides matching TRBD1. Germline lookup yields CDR1 SNHLY and CDR2 FYNNEI. Trimming took 8 bases from V and 3 from J; bases not matched to a gene: 8. CDR3 length: 15 residues. The CDR3 sequence is CASFQPGQGEETQYF. Here the CDR3 DNA reads TGTGCCAGCTTCCAGCCGGGACAGGGGGAAGAGACCCAGTACTTC.

V is TRBV4-1 and J is TRBJ2-1; the match to TRBD2 covers 16 bases. CDR1 and CDR2 (germline): MGHRA, YSYEKL. J was trimmed by 9 bases and V by 2 bases; bases with no gene match: 4. The CDR3 spans 16 residues. CDR3 DNA sequence: TGCGCCAGCAGCCAATCGGGACTAGCGGGGGGGAGTGAGCAGTTCTTC. Protein: CASSQSGLAGGSEQFF.

The V call is TRBV14, the J call TRBJ1-2; 8 nucleotides agree with TRBD1. J was trimmed by 8 bases and V by 0 bases; bases with no gene match: 11. CDR1 and CDR2 (germline): SGHDN, FVKESK. CDR3 length: 16 amino acids. CDR3 amino acids: CASSQENKGQANGYTF. DNA for the CDR3: TGTGCCAGCAGCCAAGAGAATAAGGGACAGGCGAACGGCTACACCTTC. Looking up the rest from reference TRBV14 and TRBJ1-2 gives the full variable domain: EAGVTQFPSHSVIEKGQTVTLRCDPISGHDNLYWYRRVMGKEIKFLLHFVKESKQDESGMPNNRFLAERTGGTYSTLKVQPAELEDSGVYFCASSQENKGQANGYTFGSGTRLTVV.

In its sample, this clone was seen a few times. The genes are TRBV28 and TRBJ2-1; no definite D call. Germline V CDR1 and CDR2: MDHEN, SYDVKM. CDR3 size: 11 residues. V was cut by 4 bases and J by 6 bases, with 4 bases left in between. CDR3 region: CASSSRNEQFF. The DNA of the CDR3 is TGTGCCAGCAGTTCCCGCAATGAGCAGTTCTTC.

In its sample, this clone was seen a few times. The genes are TRBV2 and TRBJ1-2; D is unclear. Germline lookup yields CDR1 SNHLY and CDR2 FYNNEI. This CDR3 comprises 13 residues. Trimming shortened V by 7 bases and J by 8 bases, and 17 bases separated the two germline ends. The chain's CDR3 is CASTAELAWGYTF. The CDR3 DNA sequence: TGTGCCAGCACCGCGGAGTTGGCCTGGGGCTACACCTTC.

The CDR3 reads CASSIPRPEAFF. The CDR3 DNA is TGTGCCAGTAGTATTCCCAGGCCTGAAGCTTTCTTT. The chain has TRBV19 and TRBJ1-1; no clear D. Trimming pared 3 bases from V and 6 bases from J, leaving 8 bases between. Germline V lookup: CDR1 LNHDA, CDR2 SQIVND (reference sequence). CDR3 length equals 12 residues.

V gene TRBV5-6 combines with J gene TRBJ1-2; 8 positions match TRBD1. With V trimmed by 3 bases and J by 4 bases, 8 bases remained unmatched. The CDR3 is 15 residues long. CDR1 is SGHDT and CDR2 is YYEEEE in the germline V gene. CDR3 amino acids: CASSSDRVYGYGYTF. DNA of the CDR3: TGTGCCAGCAGCTCGGACAGGGTCTATGGCTATGGCTACACCTTC.

The rearrangement joins TRBV10-2 to TRBJ1-3, with D maybe TRBD1 (6 bases). The V gene lost 6 bases and the J gene lost 4 bases, with 16 bases spanning the gap. Germline values: CDR1 WSHSY, CDR2 SAAADI. The CDR3 runs to 15 residues. CDR3 DNA sequence: TGCGCCAGCAGACAACAGGGAGAAATGGGAAACACCATATATTTT. Its protein is CASRQQGEMGNTIYF.

The chain uses TRBV29-1 and TRBJ1-2; TRBD1 is a possible D gene (5 bases). Trimming pared 7 bases from V and 5 bases from J, leaving 35 bases between. Germline-derived CDR1 and CDR2 are SQVTM and ANQGSEA. CDR3 size: 19 residues. The CDR3 DNA is TGCAGCGGGGGCCGTTTGTTTGTGGACGACCCAACATTGAATTATGGCTACACCTTC. Translation: CSGGRLFVDDPTLNYGYTF.

The V and J genes are TRBV29-1 and TRBJ2-1, with 9 bases fitting TRBD1. Trimming at V came to 6 bases and at J to 0 bases, leaving 15 bases not matched to a gene. The CDR3 runs to 18 residues. Germline CDR1 SQVTM, CDR2 ANQGSEA. The CDR3 coding sequence is TGCAGCGTAGACAGGGGGGGCAGGGGGGCCAACTCCTACAATGAGCAGTTCTTC. Encoded protein: CSVDRGGRGANSYNEQFF.

The CDR3 nucleotides are TGTGCCAGCAGCCAAGAGGGCTATGAGCAGTTCTTC. Translated, it gives CASSQEGYEQFF. This chain joins TRBV7-9 and TRBJ2-1, with D tentatively TRBD2 (5 bases). V was trimmed by 5 bases and J by 8 bases, leaving 10 bases between them. The CDR3 spans 12 residues. Germline CDR1 is SEHNR and CDR2 is FQNEAQ (reference sequence).

In DNA, the CDR3 is TGTGCCAGCAGCCCTTCCTTGTGGGGGGACACTGAAGCTTTCTTT. Translation gives CASSPSLWGDTEAFF. The chain couples TRBV7-3 to TRBJ1-1, with D possibly matching TRBD1 (5 bases). Trimming removed 5 bases from V and 3 bases from J, with 16 bases in between. Germline CDR1 SGHTA, CDR2 FQGTGA. CDR3 size: 15 residues.

The V gene is TRBV4-1, the J gene TRBJ2-5, with 12 bases aligning to TRBD2. V gave up 2 bases and J gave up 6 bases; unmatched junction bases: 4. The CDR3 runs to 15 residues. Per the germline V gene, CDR1 is MGHRA and CDR2 is YSYEKL. CDR3 sequence (DNA): TGCGCCAGCAGCCAACTAGCGGGGGGGCCGCAGACCCAGTACTTC. It codes for CASSQLAGGPQTQYF.

The chain couples TRBV2 to TRBJ1-5; tentatively, D is TRBD1 (6 bases). This CDR3 has 13 residues. Germline V gives CDR1 SNHLY, CDR2 FYNNEI. With 9 bases removed from V and 1 base from J, the gap between germline ends came to 10 bases. The CDR3 protein is CASNRVSNQPQHF. The DNA for the CDR3 is TGTGCCAGTAACAGGGTCAGCAATCAGCCCCAGCATTTT.

This sequence joins TRBV6-5 and TRBJ2-2, with TRBD2 matching over 12 bases. The CDR3 totals 16 residues. The J segment lost 1 base and the V segment lost 4 bases, leaving 1 base of the junction unmatched. The germline gives CDR1 MNHEY, CDR2 SVGAGI. The CDR3 DNA follows: TGTGCCAGCAGTTCGGGACTAGCGGGGAACACCGGGGAGCTGTTTTTT. It encodes CASSSGLAGNTGELFF.

J is TRBJ2-1 and V is TRBV4-1, with TRBD2 matching 7 bases. This CDR3 region has 15 residues. The germline V gene encodes CDR1 MGHRA and CDR2 YSYEKL. Trimming at V came to 4 bases and at J to 10 bases, leaving 13 bases not matched to a gene. CDR3 nucleotides: TGCGCCAGCAGCCGAGCCTCGGGAGGCCTACTCGAGCAGTTCTTC. This encodes CASSRASGGLLEQFF.

The rearrangement links TRBV6-1 to TRBJ1-2; possibly TRBD1 for D (6 bases). The CDR3 is 10 amino acids. V was clipped by 8 bases and J by 8 bases, with 9 bases between them. In germline, CDR1 is MNHNS, CDR2 SASEGT. The CDR3 spells CASGQRGYTF. CDR3 in DNA: TGTGCCAGCGGACAGAGGGGCTACACCTTC.

This clone turned up a few times. V is TRBV12-5 and J is TRBJ1-2; TRBD1 matches 8 bases. This CDR3 has 15 residues. J lost 6 bases, V lost 5 bases, and 11 bases had no gene match. Germline CDR1 reads LGHNT; CDR2 reads FRNRAP. The DNA for the CDR3 is TGTGCTAGTGGTACGCGGACAGGGATTCGGAATGGCTACACCTTC. Its translation is CASGTRTGIRNGYTF.

Only a few counts were recorded for this clone. The CDR3 loop reads CASSVDPTRNSPLHF. DNA for the CDR3: TGTGCCAGTAGTGTTGACCCAACTAGGAATTCACCCCTCCACTTT. V and J are TRBV19 and TRBJ1-6, with unresolved D. CDR1 is LNHDA and CDR2 is SQIVND in the germline V gene (reference sequence). V shed 5 bases and J shed 7 bases, with 15 bases lying between them. The CDR3 extends over 15 amino acids.

The rearrangement joins TRBV6-5 to TRBJ1-1, with D unclear. The CDR3 is 13 amino acids. The germline CDR1 and CDR2 sequences are MNHEY and SVGAGI. V gave up 6 bases and J gave up 0 bases, with 8 bases separating them. The CDR3 nucleotides are TGTGCCAGCAGGGAGACGGTGAACACTGAAGCTTTCTTT. Translated: CASRETVNTEAFF.

A single count supports this clone. This chain connects TRBV5-1 to TRBJ1-1, with D possibly matching TRBD1 (6 bases). The germline gives CDR1 SGHRS, CDR2 YFSETQ. Trimming left V 1 base short and J 1 base short, with 11 bases between. This CDR3 is built from 15 residues. CDR3 residues: CASSLSPGANTEAFF. The CDR3 region has the DNA TGCGCCAGCAGCTTGAGCCCAGGGGCGAACACTGAAGCTTTCTTT.

This chain uses TRBV25-1 with TRBJ1-5, with D possibly being TRBD1 (5 bases). This CDR3 comprises 14 residues. The V end was cut by 5 bases, the J end by 7 bases, with 15 bases between. CDR1 and CDR2 (germline): MGHDK, SYGVNS. In nucleotides, the CDR3 is TGTGCCAGCAGTCCCGCAGGGTATATGCAGCCCCAGCATTTT. It is translated as CASSPAGYMQPQHF.

This clone is a singleton in its sample. The gene calls are TRBV6-6 and TRBJ1-2; D remains ambiguous. Germline V gives CDR1 MNHNY, CDR2 SVGAGI (reference sequence). The germline V and J ends were trimmed by 0 bases and 2 bases, with 10 bases remaining between them. The CDR3 consists of 15 residues. Here the CDR3 DNA reads TGTGCCAGCAGTTACTCTGAGGGCGAAAACTATGGCTACACCTTC. Its translation is CASSYSEGENYGYTF.

This clone was observed a single time. This CDR3 reads CESRLLAGGPYEQYF. The CDR3 coding sequence is TGTGAAAGCCGGCTGCTAGCGGGGGGGCCCTACGAGCAGTACTTC. The chain is built from TRBV6-1 and TRBJ2-7, with 12 positions matching TRBD2. The V gene's germline CDR1 is MNHNS and CDR2 SASEGT. This CDR3 is 15 amino acids long.

The rearrangement joins TRBV19 to TRBJ2-3; 11 nucleotides align to TRBD2. The CDR3 consists of 16 residues. V gave up 7 bases and J gave up 0 bases; unmatched junction bases: 6. Germline CDR1 LNHDA, CDR2 SQIVND (reference sequence). The CDR3 coding sequence is TGTGCCAGTAACAGACTAGCGGGGACTAGCACAGATACGCAGTATTTT. Protein sequence: CASNRLAGTSTDTQYF.

The rearrangement links TRBV7-2 to TRBJ2-2, with 11 bases fitting TRBD2. The germline V gene has CDR1 SGHTA and CDR2 FQGNSA. The V and J ends lost 6 bases and 6 bases, in that order; junction bases with no gene match: 12. The CDR3 sequence is 17 residues long. The CDR3: CASRFSTSGGRSGELFF. The CDR3 DNA follows: TGTGCCAGCAGATTCAGCACTAGCGGGGGCCGGTCCGGGGAGCTGTTTTTT.

The V and J genes are TRBV9 and TRBJ2-1, with TRBD2 matching 10 bases. Germline CDR1 SGDLS, CDR2 YYNGEE. The CDR3 runs 15 residues. The V segment lost 1 base and the J segment 8 bases; nucleotides outside the gene matches: 6. The CDR3 is CASSVTNLAGDEQFF. The CDR3 DNA follows: TGTGCCAGCAGCGTAACCAACCTAGCGGGGGATGAGCAGTTCTTC.